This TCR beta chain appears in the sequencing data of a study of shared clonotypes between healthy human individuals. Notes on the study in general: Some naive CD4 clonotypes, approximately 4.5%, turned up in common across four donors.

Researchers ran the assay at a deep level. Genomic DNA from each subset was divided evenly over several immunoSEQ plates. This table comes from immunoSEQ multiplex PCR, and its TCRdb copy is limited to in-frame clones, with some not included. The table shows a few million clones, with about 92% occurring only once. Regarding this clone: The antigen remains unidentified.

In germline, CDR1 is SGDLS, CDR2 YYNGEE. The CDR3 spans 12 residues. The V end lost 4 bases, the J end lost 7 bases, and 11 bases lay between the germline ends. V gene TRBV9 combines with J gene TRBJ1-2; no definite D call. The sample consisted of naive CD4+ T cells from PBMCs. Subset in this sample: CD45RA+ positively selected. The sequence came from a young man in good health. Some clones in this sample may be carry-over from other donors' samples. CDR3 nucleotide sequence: TGTGCCAGCAGCCTAACACGGGGTGGCTACACCTTC. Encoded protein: CASSLTRGGYTF. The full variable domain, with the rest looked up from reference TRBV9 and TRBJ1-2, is DSGVTQTPKHLITATGQRVTLRCSPRSGDLSVYWYQQSLDQGLQFLIQYYNGEERAKGNILERFSAQQFPDLHSELNLSSLELGDSALYFCASSLTRGGYTFGSGTRLTVV.